This T cell receptor (beta chain) was recorded in a study of follicular helper T cells after annual influenza vaccination (dated by TCRdb to the late 2010s). About the investigation overall: After each seasonal influenza vaccination, blood samples were collected on days 0, 7 and 28. To look at recall of cTfh clones, some subjects were tracked through successive annual vaccinations covering the 2013-2014, 2014-2015 and 2015-2016 seasons. One week after vaccination, a second recruited cohort of roughly 12 subjects (Table S1) displayed a similar ICOS+CD38+ cTfh response. Multi-year samples were available for six subjects, with four spanning two vaccination seasons and two spanning three seasons. The 2015 samples were processed right after collection, while the 2013-2014 samples were cryopreserved. The investigation overall reported the following: Undersampling of the much larger non-cTfh compartments could not be excluded when assessing influenza clone enrichment. A recurrent oligoclonal ICOS+CD38+ cTfh response containing tetramer and AIM influenza-specific clonotypes was recalled by successive annual vaccinations. ICOS+CD38+ cTfh clonality correlated with the frequency of that population, and its change correlated with the change in circulating plasmablast frequency. Day 7 ICOS+CD38+ clones were most often found later in ICOS-CD38- cTfh, suggesting that subset may serve as a memory reservoir. Because only roughly 10-20% of the analyzed cells gave productive TCRB sequences, there was no way to sample rare clonotypes.

On this clone itself: Its antigen remains undetermined. No qualities accompany the bases; no much larger clone lies one base away.

Library preparation employed the immunoSEQ multiplex PCR assay. Adaptive Biotechnologies carried out TCRB amplification, library preparation, sequencing and preliminary bioinformatics at Survey level resolution. In the authors' own workflow: Clonality was calculated in R as 1 minus normalized Shannon entropy, and the Gini index was computed with the R package ineq. To get the overlap score, the summed counts of shared sequences were divided by the total counts of all sequences in both of the compared samples. The significance of shared clonotypes was tested with Fisher's exact test, assuming a theoretical repertoire of 10^7 TCRB sequences. In TCRdb, the immuneACCESS table is reduced to in-frame sequences with V and J assigned. These tables do not hold every clone; where another copy was compared, an unresolved V gene accounts for under half, and the others remain unexplained. The D gene and trimming were derived from the DNA, and the V and J assignments and clone size from that table. For this sample there are roughly 10,000 clones; more than 75% appear just once. The ten largest clonotypes hold over 0.75% of the sample.

From the cysteine through the phenylalanine, the CDR3 covers 11 amino acids. CDR3 DNA only is kept here, 33 bases in frame from base 1. Trimming costs V 6 bases and J 3 bases, and their ends lie 5 bases apart. CDR1 and CDR2 (MNHNS, SASEGT) derive from the germline V gene. The label giving this sample's time point can be read as: 2014-2015 season, pre-vaccination. Seasonal inactivated influenza vaccine (Fluvarix) was administered to adults, and sorted blood CD4 subsets were tracked by TCRB sequencing before and after vaccination. To be eligible, subjects had to live in the community and must not have received influenza vaccine in the previous 6 months. Subjects were excluded for influenza vaccine contraindications, substance abuse, HIV/AIDS, active malignancy, immunomodulatory medication, or active illness such as respiratory infection. At each time point, about 40 to 110 mL of blood was collected. Either Ficoll-Paque PLUS or SepMate separation was used to isolate PBMC. As a non-Tfh subset for comparison, CXCR5- memory CD4 T cells were sorted. Before DNA extraction, cell subsets were sorted from PBMC on a BD FACS Aria.

This specimen consisted of CXCR5- memory CD4+ T cells sorted from blood, obtained on the day of influenza vaccination. The cell subset or site label corresponds to: CXCR5- memory CD4 T cells. The rearrangement joined TRBV6-1 to TRBJ2-5; the D gene cannot be resolved reliably. The source of this sequence is an adult who received the influenza vaccine. In nucleotide form, the sequence is TGTGCCAGCAGATTTGAAGAGACCCAGTACTTC. Its protein is CASRFEETQYF.